This is a list of T cell receptor beta chains from one sample in a study of CD8+ T cells in alopecia areata. Sequencing used immunoSEQ multiplex PCR; TCRdb keeps in-frame clones, though not all of them. The profile shows about 110,000 clones, roughly 84% of them singletons. This specimen consisted of CD8+ T cells sorted from blood, obtained at week 24, from a patient treated with tofacitinib. These receptors all come from a human donor with alopecia areata. The CDR3 runs from the conserved cysteine through the conserved F or W. Fields, in order: clone size, D gene, J gene, V gene, CDR3 protein, CDR3 DNA. D genes are given only for firm matches. A row's size may be missing; if present it is once, few, many or a size class.

abundance: NA; d_gene: TRBD1; j_gene: TRBJ2-1; v_gene: TRBV9; CDR3aa: CASSLSRDRGQFF; CDR3nt: TGTGCCAGCAGCCTGTCCCGGGACAGAGGGCAGTTCTTC
abundance: NA; d_gene: NA; j_gene: TRBJ2-4; v_gene: TRBV7-6; CDR3aa: CASSLSSGGPAAIQYF; CDR3nt: TGTGCCAGCAGCTTAAGTAGTGGGGGGCCCGCGGCCATTCAGTACTTC
abundance: NA; d_gene: TRBD1; j_gene: TRBJ2-7; v_gene: TRBV4-1; CDR3aa: CASSPRTGPTYEQYF; CDR3nt: TGCGCCAGCAGCCCCCGGACAGGGCCGACCTACGAGCAGTACTTC
abundance: NA; d_gene: TRBD2; j_gene: TRBJ2-7; v_gene: TRBV11-2; CDR3aa: CASSLYGTSGAYEQYF; CDR3nt: TGTGCCAGCAGCTTATATGGGACTAGCGGAGCCTACGAGCAGTACTTC
abundance: NA; d_gene: NA; j_gene: TRBJ1-2; v_gene: TRBV30; CDR3aa: CAWSPLDGGYGYTF; CDR3nt: TGTGCCTGGAGTCCCCTGGACGGAGGGTATGGCTACACCTTC
abundance: NA; d_gene: NA; j_gene: TRBJ2-5; v_gene: TRBV13; CDR3aa: CASSLEGGQETQYF; CDR3nt: TGTGCCAGCAGCTTAGAAGGGGGTCAAGAGACCCAGTACTTC
abundance: NA; d_gene: NA; j_gene: TRBJ2-7; v_gene: TRBV27; CDR3aa: CASSGAGSYEQYF; CDR3nt: TGTGCCAGCAGTGGGGCAGGGTCCTACGAGCAGTACTTC
abundance: NA; d_gene: TRBD2; j_gene: TRBJ2-7; v_gene: TRBV9; CDR3aa: CASSPFRGGYEQYF; CDR3nt: TGTGCCAGCAGTCCGTTTCGGGGGGGCTACGAGCAGTACTTC
abundance: NA; d_gene: NA; j_gene: TRBJ2-7; v_gene: TRBV2; CDR3aa: CASSVGRSYEQYF; CDR3nt: TGTGCCAGCAGTGTCGGCCGCTCCTACGAGCAGTACTTC
abundance: NA; d_gene: NA; j_gene: TRBJ1-5; v_gene: TRBV5-1; CDR3aa: CASSLGTVVNQPQHF; CDR3nt: TGCGCCAGCAGCTTGGGGACAGTAGTGAATCAGCCCCAGCATTTT
abundance: NA; d_gene: NA; j_gene: TRBJ1-1; v_gene: TRBV29-1; CDR3aa: CSVEVYTEAFF; CDR3nt: TGCAGCGTTGAAGTATACACTGAAGCTTTCTTT
abundance: NA; d_gene: NA; j_gene: TRBJ2-7; v_gene: TRBV13; CDR3aa: CASSLGSYEQYF; CDR3nt: TGTGCCAGCAGCTTAGGATCCTACGAGCAGTACTTC
abundance: NA; d_gene: NA; j_gene: TRBJ2-1; v_gene: TRBV5-1; CDR3aa: CASSPRGQLLYNEQFF; CDR3nt: TGCGCCAGCAGCCCACGCGGCCAGCTATTATACAATGAGCAGTTCTTC
abundance: NA; d_gene: NA; j_gene: TRBJ2-7; v_gene: TRBV7-9; CDR3aa: CASSLVGYEQYF; CDR3nt: TGTGCCAGCAGCTTAGTTGGGTACGAGCAGTACTTC
abundance: NA; d_gene: TRBD1; j_gene: TRBJ2-1; v_gene: TRBV30; CDR3aa: CAWNADRGVYNEQFF; CDR3nt: TGTGCCTGGAACGCGGACAGGGGGGTGTACAATGAGCAGTTCTTC
abundance: NA; d_gene: NA; j_gene: TRBJ2-2; v_gene: TRBV7-8; CDR3aa: CASSLAGQANTGELFF; CDR3nt: TGTGCCAGCAGCTTAGCGGGTCAAGCGAACACCGGGGAGCTGTTTTTT
abundance: NA; d_gene: NA; j_gene: TRBJ1-2; v_gene: TRBV5-1; CDR3aa: CASSLTGSGYTF; CDR3nt: TGCGCCAGCAGCTTGACAGGTAGCGGCTACACCTTC
abundance: NA; d_gene: NA; j_gene: TRBJ2-7; v_gene: TRBV7-2; CDR3aa: CASSSGRGTYEQYF; CDR3nt: TGTGCCAGCAGCTCTGGCAGGGGAACCTACGAGCAGTACTTC
abundance: NA; d_gene: TRBD1; j_gene: TRBJ2-7; v_gene: TRBV5-1; CDR3aa: CASSLRWDRGHEQYF; CDR3nt: TGCGCCAGCAGCCTGCGGTGGGACAGGGGCCACGAGCAGTACTTC
abundance: NA; d_gene: TRBD2; j_gene: TRBJ2-1; v_gene: TRBV5-1; CDR3aa: CASQAGTSYNEQFF; CDR3nt: TGCGCCAGCCAAGCCGGGACTAGCTACAATGAGCAGTTCTTC
abundance: once; d_gene: TRBD1; j_gene: TRBJ1-6; v_gene: TRBV5-6; CDR3aa: CASSLSGGPYNSPLHF; CDR3nt: TGTGCCAGCAGCTTATCAGGGGGTCCCTATAATTCACCCCTCCACTTT
abundance: NA; d_gene: TRBD1; j_gene: TRBJ1-1; v_gene: TRBV7-9; CDR3aa: CASSPGTGEFTEAFF; CDR3nt: TGTGCCAGCAGCCCGGGGACAGGGGAGTTCACTGAAGCTTTCTTT
abundance: NA; d_gene: TRBD1; j_gene: TRBJ2-2; v_gene: TRBV4-2; CDR3aa: CASSQETGATGELFF; CDR3nt: TGTGCCAGCAGCCAAGAAACAGGGGCGACCGGGGAGCTGTTTTTT